These 2 T cell receptor beta chains came from one sample sequenced in a study of OX40 agonist ivuxolimab in advanced cancers. Assay: immunoSEQ multiplex PCR; the TCRdb copy retains only in-frame clones and omits some. The top ten hold around 1.1% of the sample, which has tens of thousands of clones, more than 65% seen once. The source material was CD4+ or CD8+ T cells sorted from blood, sampled in a trial of the OX40 agonist ivuxolimab. These receptor sequences come from an adult with an advanced solid tumor such as melanoma, head and neck, liver or kidney cancer.

Comments on this clone: Germline is not matched at one junction end, which may reflect a read error. The chain has TRBV7-7 and TRBJ2-1; TRBD1 is a possible D gene (6 bases). CDR1 and CDR2 from the germline V gene are SSHAT and FNYEAQ (reference sequence). The CDR3 loop spans 13 amino acids. This CDR3 is CASSSLQGTEQFF. The CDR3 DNA sequence: TGTGCTAGCAGCTCACTACAGGGTACTGAGCAGTTCTTC.

CDR3 region: CASSPQGAFSGYGYTF. The CDR3 nucleotides are TGTGCCAGCTCACCGCAGGGGGCCTTTTCTGGCTATGGCTACACCTTC. The chain combines TRBV18 with TRBJ1-2; 8 nucleotides align to TRBD1. Germline V CDR1 and CDR2: KGHSH, LQKENI. Germline trimming cut 3 bases from V and 4 bases from J; bases unmatched to any gene: 10. The CDR3 has 16 amino acids.